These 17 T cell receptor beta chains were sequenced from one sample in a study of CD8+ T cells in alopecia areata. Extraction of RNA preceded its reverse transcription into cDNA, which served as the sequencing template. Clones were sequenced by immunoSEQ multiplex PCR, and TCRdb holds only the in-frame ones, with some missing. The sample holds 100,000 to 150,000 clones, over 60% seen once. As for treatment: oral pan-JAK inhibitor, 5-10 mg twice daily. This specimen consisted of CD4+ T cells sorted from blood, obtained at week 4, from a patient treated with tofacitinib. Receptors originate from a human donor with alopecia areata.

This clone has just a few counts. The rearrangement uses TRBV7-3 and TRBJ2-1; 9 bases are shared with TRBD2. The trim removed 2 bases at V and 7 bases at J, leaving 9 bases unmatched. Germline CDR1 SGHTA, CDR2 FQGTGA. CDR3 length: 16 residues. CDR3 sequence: CASSLSAGGPSNEQFF. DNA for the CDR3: TGTGCCAGCAGCTTATCGGCGGGAGGGCCCTCGAATGAGCAGTTCTTC.

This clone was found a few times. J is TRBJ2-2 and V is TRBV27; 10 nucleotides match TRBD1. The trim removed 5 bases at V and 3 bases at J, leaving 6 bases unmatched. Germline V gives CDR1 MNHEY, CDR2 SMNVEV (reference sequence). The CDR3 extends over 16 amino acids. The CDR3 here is CASSQTGGADTGELFF. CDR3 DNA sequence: TGTGCCAGCAGTCAGACAGGGGGCGCGGACACCGGGGAGCTGTTTTTT.

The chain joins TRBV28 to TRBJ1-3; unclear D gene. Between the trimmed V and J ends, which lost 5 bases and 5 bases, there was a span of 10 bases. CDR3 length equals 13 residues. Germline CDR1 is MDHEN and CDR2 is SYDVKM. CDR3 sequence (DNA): TGTGCCAGCAGTAGTCCTTCCCGAAACACCATATATTTT. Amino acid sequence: CASSSPSRNTIYF. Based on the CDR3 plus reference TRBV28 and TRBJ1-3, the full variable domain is DVKVTQSSRYLVKRTGEKVFLECVQDMDHENMFWYRQDPGLGLRLIYFSYDVKMKEKGDIPEGYSVSREKKERFSLILESASTNQTSMYLCASSSPSRNTIYFGEGSWLTVV.

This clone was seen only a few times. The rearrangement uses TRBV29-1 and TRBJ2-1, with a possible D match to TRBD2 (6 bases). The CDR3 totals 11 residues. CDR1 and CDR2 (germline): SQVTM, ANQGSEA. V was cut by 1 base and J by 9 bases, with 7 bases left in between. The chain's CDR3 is CSVEGRGEQFF. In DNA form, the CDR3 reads TGCAGCGTTGAAGGGCGGGGTGAGCAGTTCTTC.

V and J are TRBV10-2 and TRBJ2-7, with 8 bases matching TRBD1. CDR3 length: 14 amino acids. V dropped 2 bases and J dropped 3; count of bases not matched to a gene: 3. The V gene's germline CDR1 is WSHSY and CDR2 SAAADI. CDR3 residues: CASSEGQGIYEQYF. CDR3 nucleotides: TGCGCCAGCAGTGAGGGACAGGGTATCTACGAGCAGTACTTC.

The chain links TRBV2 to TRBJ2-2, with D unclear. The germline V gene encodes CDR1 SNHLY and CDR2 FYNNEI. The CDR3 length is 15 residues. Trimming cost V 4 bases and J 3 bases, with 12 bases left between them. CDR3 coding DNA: TGTGCCAGCAGTGTCCTGTCGACTTACACCGGGGAGCTGTTTTTT. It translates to CASSVLSTYTGELFF.

The CDR3 spells CASMRSGQAHYGYTF. The CDR3 bases are TGTGCCAGCATGCGGTCGGGACAGGCCCACTATGGCTACACCTTC. This chain links TRBV6-5 with TRBJ1-2; TRBD1 matches at 8 bases. The CDR3 contains 15 residues. Germline V lookup: CDR1 MNHEY, CDR2 SVGAGI. Germline trimming cut 7 bases from V and 3 bases from J; bases unmatched to any gene: 10.

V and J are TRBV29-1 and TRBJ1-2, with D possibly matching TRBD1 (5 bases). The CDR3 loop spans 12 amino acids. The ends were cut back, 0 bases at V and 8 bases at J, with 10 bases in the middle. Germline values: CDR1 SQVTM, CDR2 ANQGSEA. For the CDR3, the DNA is TGCAGCGTTGAAGAGACAGTGCCCGGCTACACCTTC. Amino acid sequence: CSVEETVPGYTF.

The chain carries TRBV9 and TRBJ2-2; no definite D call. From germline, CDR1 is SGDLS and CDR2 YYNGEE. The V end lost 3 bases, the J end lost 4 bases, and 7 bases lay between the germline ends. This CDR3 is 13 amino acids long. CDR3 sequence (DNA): TGTGCCAGCAGCGAGTCCCCCACCGGGGAGCTGTTTTTT. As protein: CASSESPTGELFF.

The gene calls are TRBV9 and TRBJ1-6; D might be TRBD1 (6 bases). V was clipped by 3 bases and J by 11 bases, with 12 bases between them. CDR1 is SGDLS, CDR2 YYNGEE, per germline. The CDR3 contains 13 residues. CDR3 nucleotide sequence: TGTGCCAGCAGCGCGCACAGGGAACCACCCCTCCACTTT. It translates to CASSAHREPPLHF.

The DNA of the CDR3 is TGTGCCAGCAGTTTATGGGGGTCAGCGGGAGGCCTCCACACCGGGGAGCTGTTTTTT. Encoded protein: CASSLWGSAGGLHTGELFF. V is TRBV28 and J is TRBJ2-2; 9 nucleotides match TRBD2. CDR1 and CDR2 (germline): MDHEN, SYDVKM. The CDR3 has 19 amino acids. Trimming took 0 bases from V and 3 from J; bases not matched to a gene: 11.

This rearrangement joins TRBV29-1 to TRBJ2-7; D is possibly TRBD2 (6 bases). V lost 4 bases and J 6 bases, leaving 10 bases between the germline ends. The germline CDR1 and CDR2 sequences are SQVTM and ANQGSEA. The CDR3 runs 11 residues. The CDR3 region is CSVARDSEQYF. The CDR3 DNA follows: TGCAGCGTTGCCAGGGACTCCGAGCAGTACTTC.

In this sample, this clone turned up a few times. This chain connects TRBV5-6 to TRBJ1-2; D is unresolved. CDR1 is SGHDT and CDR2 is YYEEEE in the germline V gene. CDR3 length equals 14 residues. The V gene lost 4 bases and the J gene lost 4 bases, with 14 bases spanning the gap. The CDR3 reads CASSLLGGGYGYTF. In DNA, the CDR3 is TGTGCCAGCAGCCTGCTGGGTGGTGGCTATGGCTACACCTTC. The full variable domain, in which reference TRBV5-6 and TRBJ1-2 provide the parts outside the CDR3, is DAGVTQSPTHLIKTRGQQVTLRCSPKSGHDTVSWYQQALGQGPQFIFQYYEEEERQRGNFPDRFSGHQFPNYSSELNVNALLLGDSALYLCASSLLGGGYGYTFGSGTRLTVV.

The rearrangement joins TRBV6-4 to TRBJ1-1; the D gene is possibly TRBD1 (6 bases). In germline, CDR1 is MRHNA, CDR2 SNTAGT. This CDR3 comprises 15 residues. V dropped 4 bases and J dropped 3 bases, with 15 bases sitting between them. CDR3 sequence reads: CASSARRGDDTEAFF. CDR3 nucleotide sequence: TGTGCCAGCAGTGCTCGCAGGGGCGATGACACTGAAGCTTTCTTT.

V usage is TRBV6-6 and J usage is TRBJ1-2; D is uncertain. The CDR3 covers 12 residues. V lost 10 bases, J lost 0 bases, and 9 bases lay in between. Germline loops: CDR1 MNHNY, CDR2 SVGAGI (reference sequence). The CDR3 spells CATGITNYGYTF. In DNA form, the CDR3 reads TGTGCCACGGGAATTACTAACTATGGCTACACCTTC.

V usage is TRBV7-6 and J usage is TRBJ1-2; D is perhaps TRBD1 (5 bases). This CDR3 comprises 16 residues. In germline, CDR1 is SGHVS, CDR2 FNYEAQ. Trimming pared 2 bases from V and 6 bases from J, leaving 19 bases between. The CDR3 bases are TGTGCCAGCAGCTTATACGTCGGGGCCGCTGGCGATGGCTACACCTTC. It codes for CASSLYVGAAGDGYTF.

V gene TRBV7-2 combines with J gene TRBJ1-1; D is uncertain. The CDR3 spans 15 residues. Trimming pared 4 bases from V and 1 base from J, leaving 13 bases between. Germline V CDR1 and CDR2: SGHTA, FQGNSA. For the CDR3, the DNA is TGTGCCAGCAGCTCCCAACTACAGACGAACACTGAAGCTTTCTTT. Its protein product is CASSSQLQTNTEAFF.